The 5 T cell receptor beta chains below come from one sample, sequenced in a study of blood T cell repertoires in COVID-19. The table came from immunoSEQ multiplex PCR; TCRdb's copy has only in-frame clones and leaves some out. The repertoire holds approximately 140,000 clones, with 88% as singletons. Specimen: peripheral blood. The receptors shown here come from a man aged 50 to 59 with active or convalescent COVID-19.

The CDR3 nucleotides read TGCAGCGTTGCAGGACAGGGGGCAGGGGGGCTAACCAAAAACATTCAGTACTTC. This gives the protein CSVAGQGAGGLTKNIQYF. J is TRBJ2-4 and V is TRBV29-1, with 11 nucleotides matching TRBD1. The V gene's germline CDR1 is SQVTM and CDR2 ANQGSEA. The ends lost 4 bases at V and 2 bases at J; junction bases unmatched: 13. The CDR3 sequence is 18 residues long.

The V call is TRBV30, the J call TRBJ2-3, with 7 nucleotides matching TRBD1. The CDR3 contains 16 residues. Germline assignment: CDR1 GTSNPN and CDR2 SVGIG (reference sequence). Trimming removed 1 base from V and 2 bases from J; junction bases left unmatched: 9. This CDR3 is CAWSAGQETHTDTQYF. DNA for the CDR3: TGTGCCTGGAGTGCAGGACAGGAGACCCACACAGATACGCAGTATTTT.

The chain is built from TRBV19 and TRBJ2-7; possibly TRBD1 for D (6 bases). The V gene lost 9 bases and the J gene lost 4 bases, with 16 bases spanning the gap. The CDR3 runs to 13 residues. The germline V gene has CDR1 LNHDA and CDR2 SQIVND (reference sequence). The CDR3 sequence: CASSRQGRYEQYF. The CDR3 DNA is TGTGCCAGCTCAAGGCAGGGGCGTTACGAGCAGTACTTC.

CDR3 DNA: TGTGCCATCGGGGAGAACACAGATACGCAGTATTTT. This translates into CAIGENTDTQYF. This chain joins TRBV10-3 and TRBJ2-3; D is possibly TRBD2 (5 bases). Trimming stripped 8 bases from V and 2 bases from J, with 8 bases between. Germline CDR1 and CDR2: ENHRY and SYGVKD. This CDR3 comprises 12 residues.

The genes are TRBV18 and TRBJ1-5, with 11 bases fitting TRBD1. Trimming took 6 bases from V and 6 from J; bases not matched to a gene: 7. Germline V gives CDR1 KGHSH, CDR2 LQKENI. CDR3 length equals 15 residues. Written as DNA, the CDR3 is TGTGCCAGCTCGCTCGGACAGGGGGCAGGTCAGCCCCAGCATTTT. The encoded protein is CASSLGQGAGQPQHF. Complete variable domain (other parts from reference TRBV18 and TRBJ1-5): NAGVMQNPRHLVRRRGQEARLRCSPMKGHSHVYWYRQLPEEGLKFMVYLQKENIIDESGMPKERFSAEFPKEGPSILRIQQVVRGDSAAYFCASSLGQGAGQPQHFGDGTRLSIL.